These 12 T cell receptor beta chains came from one sample sequenced in a study of response to subunit inactivated influenza vaccine. TCRdb redid the calling of the RT-PCR reads with MiXCR, one entry per CDR3 protein. The sample holds roughly 760,000 distinct CDR3 sequences; less than 25% are singletons and the top ten take about 9.4%. Sequencing was performed on PBMCs from blood, taken approximately 5 days after vaccination. The receptors originated from a man aged 45-60 years who received an inactivated influenza vaccine.

The chain uses TRBV7-2 and TRBJ1-4; 10 nucleotides align to TRBD1. CDR3 length: 17 amino acids. Trimming at V came to 5 bases and at J to 0 bases, leaving 6 bases not matched to a gene. The germline V gene has CDR1 SGHTA and CDR2 FQGNSA. This CDR3 reads CASSQDRGIATNEKLFF. DNA for the CDR3: TGTGCCAGCAGCCAGGACAGGGGGATTGCAACTAATGAAAAACTGTTTTTT.

This clonotype was detected only a few times. The genes are TRBV28 and TRBJ1-1; 7 positions agree with TRBD1. The junction had 8 bases not matched to a gene; V was cut back by 1 base and J by 0 bases. The CDR3 runs to 17 residues. Germline CDR1 and CDR2: MDHEN and SYDVKM. In DNA form, the CDR3 reads TGTGCCAGCAGTTTATTATCACGGGGACAGATGAACACTGAAGCTTTCTTT. Translation: CASSLLSRGQMNTEAFF.

This clonotype appeared a few times. The CDR3, as DNA: TGTGCCAGCAGATCTAGCGGGCGAACCGCGAACACCGGGGAGCTGTTTTTT. It codes for CASRSSGRTANTGELFF. The chain combines TRBV7-9 with TRBJ2-2, with 8 bases that match TRBD2. Germline CDR1 SEHNR, CDR2 FQNEAQ (reference sequence). The length of the CDR3 is 17 residues. V gave up 6 bases and J gave up 0 bases; unmatched junction bases: 9.

The chain carries TRBV25-1 and TRBJ1-2; 8 bases are shared with TRBD1. The J segment lost 8 bases and the V segment lost 5 bases, leaving 10 bases of the junction unmatched. Per the germline V gene, CDR1 is MGHDK and CDR2 is SYGVNS. CDR3 length: 14 amino acids. The CDR3 sequence is CASSFPGQEEGYTF. The CDR3 DNA reads TGTGCCAGCAGTTTTCCGGGACAGGAGGAGGGCTACACCTTC.

This chain joins TRBV11-2 and TRBJ2-3; 8 bases map to TRBD2. This CDR3 is 19 amino acids long. The V gene's germline CDR1 is SGHAT and CDR2 FQNNGV. The V gene end was trimmed by 4 bases and the J gene end by 0 bases; junction bases not matched to a gene: 15. As DNA, the CDR3 is TGTGCCAGCAGCTCCTTTTGGGGCGGGGGGCCCTCTAGCACAGATACGCAGTATTTT. Protein sequence: CASSSFWGGGPSSTDTQYF.

The chain has TRBV4-2 and TRBJ2-1; 11 nucleotides line up with TRBD2. V lost 1 base and J lost 8; bases outside the gene matches: 4. Germline loops: CDR1 LGHNA, CDR2 YNFKEQ. There are 15 residues in the CDR3. The CDR3 reads CASSQVTSGSHEQFF. The CDR3 nucleotides are TGTGCCAGCAGCCAAGTAACTAGCGGGAGCCATGAGCAGTTCTTC.

This clonotype was recorded a few times. The CDR3 region has the DNA TGTGCCAGCAGACTGACAGGGGTCAGCAATCAGCCCCAGCATTTT. This translates into CASRLTGVSNQPQHF. The chain has TRBV12-3 or TRBV12-4 and TRBJ1-5, with 8 nucleotides matching TRBD1. This CDR3 contains 15 residues. J gave up 1 base and V 6 bases, and 5 bases lay outside the gene matches.

This clonotype was counted a few times. The chain is built from TRBV7-2 and TRBJ1-5, with TRBD1 as a possible D gene (5 bases). Trimming took off 1 base at V and 3 bases at J, with 13 bases between the two ends. This CDR3 comprises 16 residues. In germline, CDR1 is SGHTA, CDR2 FQGNSA. The DNA for the CDR3 is TGTGCCAGCAGCTTAGGGGGTAGGGGTAACAATCAGCCCCAGCATTTT. It translates to CASSLGGRGNNQPQHF.

In this sample, this clonotype turned up a few times. The chain recombines TRBV20-1 with TRBJ2-1; D unclear. The CDR3 loop spans 14 amino acids. The germline CDR1 and CDR2 sequences are DFQATT and SNEGSKA (reference sequence). The V end lost 4 bases, the J end lost 2 bases, and 12 bases lay between the germline ends. Written as DNA, the CDR3 is TGCAGTGCTAAAGCCCCTCGCCCCTACAATGAGCAGTTCTTC. This codes for CSAKAPRPYNEQFF.

This clonotype was observed a few times. The rearrangement joins TRBV4-3 to TRBJ2-5; D not resolved. V dropped 1 base and J dropped 5 bases, with 14 bases sitting between them. Germline CDR1 is LGHNA and CDR2 is YSLEER. The CDR3 spans 15 residues. CDR3: CASSQGTGPGETQYF. Here the CDR3 DNA reads TGCGCCAGCAGCCAAGGAACCGGGCCCGGGGAGACCCAGTACTTC.

The chain combines TRBV24-1 with TRBJ2-1, with D tentatively TRBD2 (5 bases). CDR3 size: 15 residues. With 2 bases removed from V and 8 bases from J, the gap between germline ends came to 15 bases. CDR1 is KGHDR, CDR2 SFDVKD, per germline. CDR3 sequence (DNA): TGTGCCACCAGTGATTCATGGGTGCGGCGGGATGAGCAGTTCTTC. Amino acid sequence: CATSDSWVRRDEQFF.

There are a few counts of this clonotype. This rearrangement joins TRBV11-2 to TRBJ1-1; D gene ambiguous. Germline assignment: CDR1 SGHAT and CDR2 FQNNGV. CDR3 length: 15 amino acids. V was clipped by 2 bases and J by 1 base, with 11 bases between them. Written as DNA, the CDR3 is TGTGCCAGCAGCTTATCTGACTCATCGAACACTGAAGCTTTCTTT. Translation: CASSLSDSSNTEAFF.